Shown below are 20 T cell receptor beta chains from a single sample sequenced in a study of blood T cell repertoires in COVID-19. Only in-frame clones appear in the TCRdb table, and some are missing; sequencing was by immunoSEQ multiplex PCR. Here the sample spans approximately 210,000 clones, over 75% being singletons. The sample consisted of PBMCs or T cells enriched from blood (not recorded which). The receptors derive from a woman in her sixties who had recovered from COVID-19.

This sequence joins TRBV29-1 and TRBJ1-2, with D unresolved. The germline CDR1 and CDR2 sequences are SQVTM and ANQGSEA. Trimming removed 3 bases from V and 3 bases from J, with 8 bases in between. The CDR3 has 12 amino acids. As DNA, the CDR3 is TGCAGCGTTGACCAGGCTGACTATGGCTACACCTTC. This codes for CSVDQADYGYTF. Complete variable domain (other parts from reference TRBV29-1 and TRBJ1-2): SAVISQKPSRDICQRGTSLTIQCQVDSQVTMMFWYRQQPGQSLTLIATANQGSEATYESGFVIDKFPISRPNLTFSTLTVSNMSPEDSSIYLCSVDQADYGYTFGSGTRLTVV.

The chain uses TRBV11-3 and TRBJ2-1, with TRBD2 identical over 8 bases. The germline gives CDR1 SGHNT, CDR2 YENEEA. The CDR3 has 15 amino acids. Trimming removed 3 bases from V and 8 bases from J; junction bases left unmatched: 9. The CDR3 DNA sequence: TGTGCCAGCAGCTTTCAAGAAGCGGGGGTCGATGAGCAGTTCTTC. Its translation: CASSFQEAGVDEQFF.

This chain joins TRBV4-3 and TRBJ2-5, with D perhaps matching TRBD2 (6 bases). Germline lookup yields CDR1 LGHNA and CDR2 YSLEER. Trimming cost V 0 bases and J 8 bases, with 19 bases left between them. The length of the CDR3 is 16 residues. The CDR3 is CASSQDWGDPSFTQYF. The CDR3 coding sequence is TGCGCCAGCAGCCAAGATTGGGGGGATCCAAGTTTTACCCAGTACTTC.

CDR3 nucleotides: TGTGCCAGTAGTGTCAGAGCGGGGGGAGTCACAGATACGCAGTATTTT. Translated: CASSVRAGGVTDTQYF. The V gene is TRBV19, the J gene TRBJ2-3, with 9 bases that match TRBD2. Germline V CDR1 and CDR2: LNHDA, SQIVND (reference sequence). V lost 5 bases and J lost 2; bases outside the gene matches: 8. The CDR3 covers 16 residues.

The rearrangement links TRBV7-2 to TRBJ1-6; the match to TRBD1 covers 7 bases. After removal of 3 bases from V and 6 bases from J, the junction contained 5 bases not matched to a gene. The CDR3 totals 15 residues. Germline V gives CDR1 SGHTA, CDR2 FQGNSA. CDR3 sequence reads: CASSLGQYINSPLHF. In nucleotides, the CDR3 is TGTGCCAGCAGCTTGGGACAGTACATTAATTCACCCCTCCACTTT.

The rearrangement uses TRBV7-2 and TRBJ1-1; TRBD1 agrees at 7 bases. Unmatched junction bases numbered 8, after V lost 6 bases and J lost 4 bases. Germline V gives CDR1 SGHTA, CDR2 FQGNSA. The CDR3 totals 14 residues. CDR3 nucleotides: TGTGCCAGCAGACCTACAGGGGTAAGCACTGAAGCTTTCTTT. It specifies CASRPTGVSTEAFF.

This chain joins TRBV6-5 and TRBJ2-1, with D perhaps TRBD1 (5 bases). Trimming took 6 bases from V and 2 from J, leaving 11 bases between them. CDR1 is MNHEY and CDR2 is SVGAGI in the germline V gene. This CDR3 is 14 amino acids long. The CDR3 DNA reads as TGTGCCAGCAGAGTCAGGGTCGCCTACAATGAGCAGTTCTTC. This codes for CASRVRVAYNEQFF.

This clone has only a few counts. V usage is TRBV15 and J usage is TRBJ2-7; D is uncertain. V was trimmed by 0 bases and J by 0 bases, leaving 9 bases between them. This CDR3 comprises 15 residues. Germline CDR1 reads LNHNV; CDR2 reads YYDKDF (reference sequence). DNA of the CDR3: TGTGCCACCAGCAGAGATGTGGCTTACTCCTACGAGCAGTACTTC. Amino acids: CATSRDVAYSYEQYF.

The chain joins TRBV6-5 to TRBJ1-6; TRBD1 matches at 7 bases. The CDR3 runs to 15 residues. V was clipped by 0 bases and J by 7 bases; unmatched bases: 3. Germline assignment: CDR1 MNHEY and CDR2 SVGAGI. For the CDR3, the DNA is TGTGCCAGCAGTTACTCCGGACAGGCAAATTCACCCCTCCACTTT. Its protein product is CASSYSGQANSPLHF.

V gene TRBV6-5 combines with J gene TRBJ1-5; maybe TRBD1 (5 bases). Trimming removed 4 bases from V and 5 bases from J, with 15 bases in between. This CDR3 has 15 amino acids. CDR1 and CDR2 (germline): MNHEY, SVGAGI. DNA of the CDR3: TGTGCCAGCAGTTCGGGCGGAGGGGTCGATCAGCCCCAGCATTTT. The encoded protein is CASSSGGGVDQPQHF.

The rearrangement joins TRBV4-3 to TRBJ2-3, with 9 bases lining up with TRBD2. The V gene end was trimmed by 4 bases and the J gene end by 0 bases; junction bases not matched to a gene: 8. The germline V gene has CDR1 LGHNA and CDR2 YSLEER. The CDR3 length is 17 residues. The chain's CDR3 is CASSRGRGGRSTDTQYF. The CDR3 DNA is TGCGCCAGCAGCCGAGGGCGGGGGGGCCGGAGCACAGATACGCAGTATTTT.

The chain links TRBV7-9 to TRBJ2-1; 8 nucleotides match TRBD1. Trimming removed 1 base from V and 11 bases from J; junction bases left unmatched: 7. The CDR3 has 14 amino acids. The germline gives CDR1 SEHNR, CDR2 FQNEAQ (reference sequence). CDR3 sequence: CASSLGPRQGQQFF. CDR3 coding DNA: TGTGCCAGCAGCTTAGGCCCCAGACAGGGGCAGCAGTTCTTC.

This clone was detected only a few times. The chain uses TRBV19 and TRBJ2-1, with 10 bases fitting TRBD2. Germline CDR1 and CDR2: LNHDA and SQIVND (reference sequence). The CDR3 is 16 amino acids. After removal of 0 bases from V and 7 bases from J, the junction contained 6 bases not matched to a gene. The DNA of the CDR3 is TGTGCCAGTAGTATAGAGAGGCTAGCGGGAGCAAATGAGCAGTTCTTC. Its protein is CASSIERLAGANEQFF.

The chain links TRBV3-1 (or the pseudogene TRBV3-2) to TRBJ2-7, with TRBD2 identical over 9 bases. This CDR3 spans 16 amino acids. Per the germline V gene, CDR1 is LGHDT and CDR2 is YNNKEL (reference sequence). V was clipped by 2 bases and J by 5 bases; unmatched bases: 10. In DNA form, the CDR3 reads TGTGCCAGCAGCCAAACCCAAATAGCGGGAGCTGACGAGCAGTACTTC. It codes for CASSQTQIAGADEQYF.

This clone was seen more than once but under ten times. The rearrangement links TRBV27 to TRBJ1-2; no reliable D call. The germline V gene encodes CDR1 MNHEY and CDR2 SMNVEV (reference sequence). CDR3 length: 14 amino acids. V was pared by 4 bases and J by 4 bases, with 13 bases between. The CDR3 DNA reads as TGTGCCAGCAGTTCCCCCGGGAGTCTCTATGGCTACACCTTC. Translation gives CASSSPGSLYGYTF.

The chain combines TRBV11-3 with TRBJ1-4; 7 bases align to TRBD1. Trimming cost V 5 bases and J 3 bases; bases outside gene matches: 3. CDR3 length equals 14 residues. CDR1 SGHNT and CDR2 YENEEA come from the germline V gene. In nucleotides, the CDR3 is TGTGCCAGCAGCATGCAGGGGGCTAATGAAAAACTGTTTTTT. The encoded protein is CASSMQGANEKLFF.

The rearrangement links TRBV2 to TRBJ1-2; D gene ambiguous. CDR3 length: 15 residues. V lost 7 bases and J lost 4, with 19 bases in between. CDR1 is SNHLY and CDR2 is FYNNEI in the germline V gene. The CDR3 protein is CASTRLAASGYGYTF. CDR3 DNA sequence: TGTGCCAGCACCCGGTTGGCAGCCTCAGGCTATGGCTACACCTTC.

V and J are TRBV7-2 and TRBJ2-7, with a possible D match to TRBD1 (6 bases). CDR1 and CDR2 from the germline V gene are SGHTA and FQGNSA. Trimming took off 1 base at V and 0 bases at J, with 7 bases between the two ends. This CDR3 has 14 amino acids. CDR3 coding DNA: TGTGCCAGCAGCTTAGGAGGGGGCTCCTACGAGCAGTACTTC. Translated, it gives CASSLGGGSYEQYF.

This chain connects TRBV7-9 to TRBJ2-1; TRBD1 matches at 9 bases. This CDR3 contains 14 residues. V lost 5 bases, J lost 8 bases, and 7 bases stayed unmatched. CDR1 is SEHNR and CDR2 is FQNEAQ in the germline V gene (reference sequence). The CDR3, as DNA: TGTGCCAGCAGCCTGGGACAGGGAGACGATGAGCAGTTCTTC. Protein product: CASSLGQGDDEQFF.

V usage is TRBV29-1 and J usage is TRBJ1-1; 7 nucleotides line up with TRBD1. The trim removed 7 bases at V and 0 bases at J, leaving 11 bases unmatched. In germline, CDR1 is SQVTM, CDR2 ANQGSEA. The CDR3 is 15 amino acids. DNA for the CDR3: TGCAGCGGTACTAAACCGGGACAGATGAACACTGAAGCTTTCTTT. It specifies CSGTKPGQMNTEAFF.